One T cell receptor (beta chain) is described in this entry. The table came from immunoSEQ multiplex PCR; TCRdb's copy has only in-frame clones and leaves some out. The table lists about 130,000 clones, almost 80% of them singletons. The sample belongs to a study of blood T cell repertoires in COVID-19. In the study overall: COVID-19 samples, acute and convalescent, were from the United States, Italy and Spain.

This CDR3 region has 14 residues. Trimming cost V 2 bases and J 7 bases, with 9 bases left between them. Per germline, CDR1 MNHEY and CDR2 SVGEGT. The clonotype was recovered from a man aged 55-75 years who had recovered from COVID-19. The J gene is TRBJ1-6, the V gene TRBV6-2 or TRBV6-3; perhaps TRBD1 as D (6 bases). Input material: peripheral blood. The CDR3 DNA sequence: TGTGCCAGCAGTTACAACACAGGGAATTCACCCCTCCACTTT. Protein: CASSYNTGNSPLHF.